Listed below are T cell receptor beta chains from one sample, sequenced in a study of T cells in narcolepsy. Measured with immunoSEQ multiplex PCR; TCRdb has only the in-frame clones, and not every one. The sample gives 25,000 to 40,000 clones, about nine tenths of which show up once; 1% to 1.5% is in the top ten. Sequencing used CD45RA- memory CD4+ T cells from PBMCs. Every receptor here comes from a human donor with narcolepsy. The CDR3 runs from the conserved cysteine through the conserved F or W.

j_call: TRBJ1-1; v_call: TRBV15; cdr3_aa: CATSRDLGGGTEAFF
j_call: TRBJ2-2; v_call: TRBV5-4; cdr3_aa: CASSPGTSRNTGELFF
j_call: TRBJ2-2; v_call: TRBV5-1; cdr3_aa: CASSLERAGVGTGELFF
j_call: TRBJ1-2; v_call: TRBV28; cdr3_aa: CASSRGNYGYTF
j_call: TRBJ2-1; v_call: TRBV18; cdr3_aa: CASSHEQFF
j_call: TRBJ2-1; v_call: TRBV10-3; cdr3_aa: CAISFNNEQFF
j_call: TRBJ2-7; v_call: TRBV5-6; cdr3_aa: CASSFPGLAYEQYF
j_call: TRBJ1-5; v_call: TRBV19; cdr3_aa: CASKSRQGNQPQHF
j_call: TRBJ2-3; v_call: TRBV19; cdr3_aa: CASSINPYRGRADTQYF
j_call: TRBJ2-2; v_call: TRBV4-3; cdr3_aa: CASSQSTVSRELFF
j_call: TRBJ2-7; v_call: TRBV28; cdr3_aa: CASSFLVSQGIDGSHEQYF
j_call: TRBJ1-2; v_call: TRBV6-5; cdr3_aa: CASSYTTGGYGYTF
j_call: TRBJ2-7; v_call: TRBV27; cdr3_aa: CASRAGGYPYEQYF
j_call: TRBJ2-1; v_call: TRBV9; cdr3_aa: CASSLRTSGGSQFF
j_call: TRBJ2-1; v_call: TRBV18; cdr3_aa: CASSPTSGSYNEQFF
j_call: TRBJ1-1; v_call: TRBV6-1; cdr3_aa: CASNPREAFF
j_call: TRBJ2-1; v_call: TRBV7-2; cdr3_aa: CASSLGRGLAMDEQFF